This T cell receptor (beta chain) was profiled in a study of cytomegalovirus exposure and HLA in healthy donors. CDR1 and CDR2 (germline): MGHRA, YSYEKL. This CDR3 has 17 amino acids. Deletions cut 4 bases from V and 2 bases from J, with 17 bases between. The PCR used 60 Vbeta and 13 Jbeta primers. Method: immunoSEQ multiplex PCR; TCRdb's copy keeps in-frame clones and lacks some. Among more than 80,000 clones listed, 76% were seen once. The gene calls are TRBV4-1 and TRBJ2-2; D perhaps matches TRBD2 (6 bases). This clonotype was obtained from a woman aged 60-75 years in good health and CMV-seropositive. Sequencing used PBMCs. For the CDR3, the DNA is TGCGCCAGCAGCCCGCGACGACGGGGGACCAACACCGGGGAGCTGTTTTTT. This gives the protein CASSPRRRGTNTGELFF.